Listed below are T cell receptor beta chains from one sample, sequenced in a study of human T cells and chemical hapten exposure. MiXCR, applied by TCRdb to the RACE reads, yields one record per CDR3 protein. The table records about 73,000 distinct CDR3 sequences, 8.5% of them present only once. Sequencing was performed on whole blood, taken in connection with sensitization to the hapten diphenylcyclopropenone (DPC). All receptors derive from a woman aged 45-65 years with alopecia areata. Some clones in this sample may be carry-over from other donors' samples. CDR3s include the opening cysteine and the closing phenylalanine or tryptophan. The order of the fields is V gene, clone size, D gene, J gene, CDR3 protein, CDR3 DNA. A D gene is named only where the DNA matches it firmly. Clone size appears in some rows only: once, few, many, or a class for an expanded clone.

V: TRBV7-8; size: many; D: NA; J: TRBJ2-5; CDR3: CASSLRFQETQYF; DNA: TGTGCCAGCAGCTTACGGTTTCAAGAGACCCAGTACTTC
V: TRBV28; size: NA; D: TRBD2; J: TRBJ2-3; CDR3: CASRPSRAGGDTQYF; DNA: TGTGCCAGCAGGCCTTCAAGGGCGGGAGGAGATACGCAGTATTTT
V: TRBV19; size: NA; D: TRBD1; J: TRBJ1-5; CDR3: CASSTGLDQPQHF; DNA: TGTGCCAGTTCGACAGGGTTGGATCAGCCCCAGCATTTT
V: TRBV23-1; size: few; D: NA; J: TRBJ2-2; CDR3: CASSRSGQHLPGTGELFF; DNA: TGCGCCAGCAGTCGGTCTGGACAGCATCTGCCAGGCACCGGGGAGCTGTTTTTT
V: TRBV29-1; size: few; D: NA; J: TRBJ2-1; CDR3: CSGGGQNNEQFF; DNA: TGCAGCGGGGGGGGACAGAACAATGAGCAGTTCTTC
V: TRBV12-3/TRBV12-4; size: many; D: NA; J: TRBJ1-3; CDR3: CASSSYRAPSGNTIYF; DNA: TGTGCCAGCAGTTCCTACAGGGCCCCCTCTGGAAACACCATATATTTT
V: TRBV3-1; size: many; D: NA; J: TRBJ2-6; CDR3: CASSQYSTGPGANVLTF; DNA: TGTGCCAGCAGCCAATATTCAACAGGCCCTGGGGCCAACGTCCTGACTTTC
V: TRBV18; size: NA; D: NA; J: TRBJ2-5; CDR3: CASSPWAVQETQYF; DNA: TGTGCCAGCTCACCATGGGCAGTCCAAGAGACCCAGTACTTC
V: TRBV9; size: few; D: NA; J: TRBJ2-1; CDR3: CASSGREQFF; DNA: TGTGCCAGCAGCGGCCGAGAGCAGTTCTTC
V: TRBV7-6; size: NA; D: NA; J: TRBJ1-3; CDR3: CASSLQDISGNTIYF; DNA: TGTGCCAGCAGCTTACAGGACATCTCTGGAAACACCATATATTTT
V: TRBV7-8; size: NA; D: TRBD1; J: TRBJ1-2; CDR3: CASSLALRGVPNYGYTF; DNA: TGTGCCAGCAGCTTAGCGCTCAGGGGGGTACCTAACTATGGCTACACCTTC
V: TRBV12-3/TRBV12-4; size: many; D: NA; J: TRBJ1-1; CDR3: CASRLSDNTEAFF; DNA: TGTGCCAGCCGCCTTTCCGATAACACTGAAGCTTTCTTT
V: TRBV6-5; size: few; D: TRBD1; J: TRBJ2-1; CDR3: CASSYVGTESYNEQFF; DNA: TGTGCCAGCAGTTACGTAGGGACAGAGTCCTACAATGAGCAGTTCTTC
V: TRBV30; size: few; D: NA; J: TRBJ1-5; CDR3: CAWSAPGRLNQPQHF; DNA: TGTGCCTGGAGTGCCCCGGGCCGGCTCAATCAGCCCCAGCATTTT
V: TRBV6-8; size: NA; D: TRBD1; J: TRBJ2-7; CDR3: CAGPPQGYNEQYF; DNA: TGTGCCGGCCCACCACAGGGGTACAACGAGCAGTACTTC
V: TRBV19; size: few; D: NA; J: TRBJ1-5; CDR3: CASSIAGGLSNQPQHF; DNA: TGTGCCAGTAGTATTGCGGGGGGGCTGAGCAATCAGCCCCAGCATTTT
V: TRBV5-1; size: many; D: NA; J: TRBJ1-3; CDR3: CASSLRSGTSLRGNTIYF; DNA: TGCGCCAGCAGCTTAAGGTCCGGGACGAGTCTTCGTGGAAACACCATATATTTT
V: TRBV7-8; size: few; D: NA; J: TRBJ2-5; CDR3: CASSPPRGTETQYF; DNA: TGTGCCAGCAGCCCCCCCAGGGGCACGGAGACCCAGTACTTC
V: TRBV7-2; size: many; D: NA; J: TRBJ2-7; CDR3: CASSFGTPSSYEQYF; DNA: TGTGCCAGCAGCTTCGGGACGCCTAGCTCCTACGAGCAGTACTTC
V: TRBV27; size: many; D: NA; J: TRBJ1-1; CDR3: CASIGRGSVEAFF; DNA: TGTGCCAGCATCGGACGGGGTTCTGTAGAAGCTTTCTTT
V: TRBV20-1; size: NA; D: TRBD2; J: TRBJ2-1; CDR3: CSAAGLAGGDEQFF; DNA: TGCAGTGCCGCGGGACTAGCGGGAGGGGATGAGCAGTTCTTC
V: TRBV28; size: few; D: NA; J: TRBJ2-4; CDR3: CASSPNMAGAKNIQYF; DNA: TGTGCCAGCAGCCCGAATATGGCAGGGGCTAAAAACATTCAGTACTTC
V: TRBV6-5; size: NA; D: NA; J: TRBJ1-6; CDR3: CASSYGQISDSPLHF; DNA: TGTGCCAGCAGTTACGGGCAGATATCTGATTCACCCCTCCACTTT
V: TRBV12-3/TRBV12-4; size: few; D: NA; J: TRBJ1-5; CDR3: CASRDTGSNQPQHF; DNA: TGTGCCAGCAGAGACACAGGGTCCAATCAGCCCCAGCATTTT
V: TRBV5-4; size: few; D: NA; J: TRBJ2-3; CDR3: CASSLRKQGTDTQYF; DNA: TGTGCCAGCAGCTTGAGAAAGCAGGGCACAGATACGCAGTATTTT
V: TRBV29-1; size: NA; D: TRBD2; J: TRBJ2-5; CDR3: CSVISGRGETQYF; DNA: TGCAGCGTCATTAGCGGGAGGGGTGAGACCCAGTACTTC
V: TRBV3-1; size: many; D: NA; J: TRBJ1-1; CDR3: CASSQDSREGYTEAFF; DNA: TGTGCCAGCAGCCAAGATTCTAGGGAGGGGTACACTGAAGCTTTCTTT
V: TRBV6-5; size: few; D: TRBD2; J: TRBJ2-5; CDR3: CASSSGLGKTQYF; DNA: TGTGCCAGCAGCTCCGGACTAGGGAAGACCCAGTACTTC
V: TRBV5-1; size: few; D: NA; J: TRBJ2-1; CDR3: CASSYREGSYNEQFF; DNA: TGCGCCAGCTCTTACAGGGAGGGCTCCTACAATGAGCAGTTCTTC
V: TRBV6-5; size: NA; D: TRBD1; J: TRBJ2-7; CDR3: CASTGTGGSYF; DNA: TGTGCCAGCACCGGGACAGGTGGTAGTTACTTC
V: TRBV7-6; size: NA; D: NA; J: TRBJ2-5; CDR3: CASSLGSGLETQYF; DNA: TGTGCCAGCAGCTTAGGATCAGGGTTGGAGACCCAGTACTTC
V: TRBV6-5; size: many; D: NA; J: TRBJ1-6; CDR3: CASSVTDSPLHF; DNA: TGTGCCAGCAGCGTTACGGATTCACCCCTCCACTTT
V: TRBV12-5; size: few; D: TRBD1; J: TRBJ2-3; CDR3: CASGQGTGAPDTQYF; DNA: TGTGCTAGTGGCCAAGGGACAGGGGCCCCAGATACGCAGTATTTT
V: TRBV29-1; size: few; D: TRBD1; J: TRBJ1-5; CDR3: CSVGDSSSNQPQHF; DNA: TGCAGCGTCGGGGACAGTTCTTCCAATCAGCCCCAGCATTTT
V: TRBV5-1; size: many; D: TRBD1; J: TRBJ1-1; CDR3: CASSLSGGWNEAFF; DNA: TGCGCCAGCAGCTTGTCAGGGGGATGGAATGAAGCTTTCTTT
V: TRBV12-3/TRBV12-4; size: many; D: NA; J: TRBJ1-4; CDR3: CASSSHGGFDEKLFF; DNA: TGTGCCAGCAGTTCGCATGGGGGATTCGATGAAAAACTGTTTTTT
V: TRBV5-6; size: many; D: NA; J: TRBJ2-6; CDR3: CASSLMRTGANVLTF; DNA: TGTGCCAGCAGCTTGATGCGTACTGGGGCCAACGTCCTGACTTTC
V: TRBV5-1; size: many; D: NA; J: TRBJ1-6; CDR3: CASSSSQARSPLHF; DNA: TGCGCCAGCAGTTCATCGCAGGCGCGATCACCCCTCCACTTT
V: TRBV5-1; size: many; D: NA; J: TRBJ1-5; CDR3: CASSPLPGESQPQHF; DNA: TGCGCCAGCAGTCCCCTGCCAGGGGAGAGCCAGCCCCAGCATTTT
V: TRBV9; size: NA; D: NA; J: TRBJ2-3; CDR3: CASSVDTGTTDTQYF; DNA: TGTGCCAGCAGCGTAGATACAGGGACCACAGATACGCAGTATTTT
V: TRBV20-1; size: NA; D: NA; J: TRBJ1-2; CDR3: CSAREVPGHYGYTF; DNA: TGCAGTGCTAGAGAGGTCCCAGGGCACTATGGCTACACCTTC
V: TRBV18; size: NA; D: NA; J: TRBJ2-5; CDR3: CASSPRHQETQYF; DNA: TGTGCCAGCTCACCGAGACACCAAGAGACCCAGTACTTC
V: TRBV20-1; size: few; D: NA; J: TRBJ2-6; CDR3: CSARAASGANVLTF; DNA: TGCAGTGCTAGAGCTGCTTCTGGGGCCAACGTCCTGACTTTC
V: TRBV7-2; size: many; D: NA; J: TRBJ1-2; CDR3: CASSLLAANYGYTF; DNA: TGTGCCAGCAGCCTACTGGCAGCTAACTATGGCTACACCTTC
V: TRBV29-1; size: NA; D: TRBD2; J: TRBJ2-3; CDR3: CSVPGGRTDTQYF; DNA: TGCAGCGTTCCGGGAGGACGCACAGATACGCAGTATTTT
V: TRBV13; size: NA; D: NA; J: TRBJ1-1; CDR3: CASRPTGGRAEAFF; DNA: TGTGCCAGCAGACCGACGGGGGGGAGAGCTGAAGCTTTCTTT
V: TRBV7-2; size: NA; D: NA; J: TRBJ2-3; CDR3: CASSLIGSSTDTQYF; DNA: TGTGCCAGCAGCTTGATCGGGTCTAGCACAGATACGCAGTATTTT
V: TRBV3-1; size: few; D: NA; J: TRBJ1-3; CDR3: CASSPRQIGGNTIYF; DNA: TGTGCCAGCAGCCCTAGACAGATCGGAGGAAACACCATATATTTT
V: TRBV27; size: NA; D: NA; J: TRBJ2-5; CDR3: CASSLSRRGGTQYF; DNA: TGTGCCAGCAGTTTGAGCCGGCGAGGAGGGACCCAGTACTTC
V: TRBV6-6; size: many; D: NA; J: TRBJ2-7; CDR3: CASSLGRNEQYF; DNA: TGTGCCAGCAGTCTTGGACGAAACGAGCAGTACTTC
V: TRBV6-2/TRBV6-3; size: many; D: TRBD1; J: TRBJ1-1; CDR3: CASSSQGVEAFF; DNA: TGTGCCAGCAGTTCCCAGGGGGTAGAAGCTTTCTTT
V: TRBV6-6; size: many; D: NA; J: TRBJ1-5; CDR3: CASFTGNSNQPQHF; DNA: TGTGCCAGCTTTACAGGGAATAGCAATCAGCCCCAGCATTTT
V: TRBV4-2; size: many; D: TRBD2; J: TRBJ2-3; CDR3: CASSQGLAGGVDTQYF; DNA: TGTGCCAGCAGCCAAGGACTAGCGGGAGGGGTAGATACGCAGTATTTT
V: TRBV2; size: many; D: TRBD1; J: TRBJ1-1; CDR3: CASSPDRGLTEAFF; DNA: TGTGCCAGCAGTCCTGACAGGGGGCTTACTGAAGCTTTCTTT
V: TRBV10-2; size: NA; D: NA; J: TRBJ2-5; CDR3: CASSESDWQGAQYF; DNA: TGCGCCAGCAGTGAGTCGGACTGGCAGGGAGCCCAGTACTTC
V: TRBV24-1; size: few; D: TRBD2; J: TRBJ2-3; CDR3: CATSVSGALRTSGGIAQYF; DNA: TGTGCCACCAGTGTCTCCGGTGCTCTGCGGACTAGCGGGGGGATTGCGCAGTATTTT